This TCR beta chain came from a study of T cells after yellow fever vaccination. The overall study: Researchers used SMART-Seq v4 Ultra Low Input to prepare fractions that had low cell numbers.

Study observations and caveats: The CD4 and CD8 compartments had a small share of their clonotypes in common. Detected again after the booster were most primary-vaccination clones, at 95% to 97% CD4 and approximately 85% CD8.

CDR1 SGHVS and CDR2 FQNEAQ come from the germline V gene. This CDR3 is 16 amino acids long. V shed 1 base and J 0 bases; nucleotides not matched to a gene: 5. This clonotype came up a few times. Its target is not known. 5'RACE template switching produced TCR cDNA carrying a universal primer site and UMIs. Each CDR3 protein gets one entry after TCRdb re-called the 5' RACE reads with MiXCR. The sample lists 350,000 or so distinct CDR3 sequences, approximately 8% occurring once. Material: PBMCs, obtained about 41 days after the first yellow fever vaccination. The chain has TRBV7-8 and TRBJ2-5, with 7 positions matching TRBD2. This TCR was recovered from a man aged 18 to 29 who received the YFV17D yellow fever vaccine. CDR3 region: CASSLGVGGYQETQYF. Written as DNA, the CDR3 is TGTGCCAGCAGCTTAGGGGTGGGGGGGTACCAAGAGACCCAGTACTTC.